Listed below are T cell receptor beta chains from one sample, sequenced in a study of blood T cells in healthy people across ages. A single record per CDR3 protein comes from TCRdb applying MiXCR to the 5' RACE reads. The repertoire includes about 1.5 million distinct CDR3 sequences, about 42% of them detected once, and about 4% sits in the top ten. Material for sequencing was blood. Source of these receptors: a woman between 18 and 30 years old in good health. Both conserved end residues are part of each CDR3. The order of the fields is J gene, V gene, CDR3 protein.

TRBJ1-1 | TRBV10-3 | CAVRAGGNTEAFF
TRBJ1-1 | TRBV5-1 | CASSLQGNTEAFF
TRBJ2-3 | TRBV12-3/TRBV12-4 | CASSLASILADTQYF
TRBJ1-1 | TRBV5-1 | CASAKQGEAFF
TRBJ2-1 | TRBV5-1 | CASSSGYTDEQFF
TRBJ1-5 | TRBV2 | CASIRQGGSGQPQHF
TRBJ1-4 | TRBV2 | CASRLQGPPNEKLFF
- | TRBV20-1 | CSASSVRELPYEQYF
TRBJ1-5 | TRBV4-1 | CASSPQTGGHQPQHF
TRBJ1-2 | TRBV20-1 | CSAVRGQGSSNYGYTF
TRBJ1-2 | TRBV4-3 | CASSSGRGNYGGYTF
TRBJ2-1 | TRBV27 | CASSSGRAGLDVQFF
- | TRBV29-1 | CGVGEGQGLAGYEQYF
TRBJ1-2 | TRBV12-3/TRBV12-4 | CASRRGGDDYGYTF
TRBJ2-3 | TRBV12-3/TRBV12-4 | CASRATSGLITDTQYF
TRBJ2-5 | TRBV15 | CATSRGQQETQYF
TRBJ2-1 | TRBV4-1 | CASSSTTGTGINEQFF